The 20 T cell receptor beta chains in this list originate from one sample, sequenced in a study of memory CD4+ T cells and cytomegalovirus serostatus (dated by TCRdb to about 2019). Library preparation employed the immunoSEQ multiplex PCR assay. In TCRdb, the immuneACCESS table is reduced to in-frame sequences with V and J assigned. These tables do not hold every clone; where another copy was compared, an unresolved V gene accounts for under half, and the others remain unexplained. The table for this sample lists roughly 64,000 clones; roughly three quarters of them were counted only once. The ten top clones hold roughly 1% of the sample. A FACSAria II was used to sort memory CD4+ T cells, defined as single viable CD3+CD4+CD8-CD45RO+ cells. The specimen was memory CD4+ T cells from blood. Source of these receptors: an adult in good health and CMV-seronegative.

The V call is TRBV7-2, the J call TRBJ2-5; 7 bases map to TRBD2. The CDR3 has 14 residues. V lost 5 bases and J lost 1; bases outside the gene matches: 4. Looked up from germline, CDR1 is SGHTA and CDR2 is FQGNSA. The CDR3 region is CASSLRTSQETQYF. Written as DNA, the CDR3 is TGTGCCAGCAGCCTCCGGACTAGCCAAGAGACCCAGTACTTC.

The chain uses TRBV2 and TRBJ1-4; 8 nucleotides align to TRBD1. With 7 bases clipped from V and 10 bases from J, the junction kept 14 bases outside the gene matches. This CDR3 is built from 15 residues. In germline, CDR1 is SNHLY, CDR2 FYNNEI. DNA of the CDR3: TGTGCCAGCACTGCGCGGACAGGGTCAACCGGAAAACTGTTTTTT. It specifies CASTARTGSTGKLFF. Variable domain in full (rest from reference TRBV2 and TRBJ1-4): EPEVTQTPSHQVTQMGQEVILRCVPISNHLYFYWYRQILGQKVEFLVSFYNNEISEKSEIFDDQFSVERPDGSNFTLKIRSTKLEDSAMYFCASTARTGSTGKLFFGSGTQLSVL.

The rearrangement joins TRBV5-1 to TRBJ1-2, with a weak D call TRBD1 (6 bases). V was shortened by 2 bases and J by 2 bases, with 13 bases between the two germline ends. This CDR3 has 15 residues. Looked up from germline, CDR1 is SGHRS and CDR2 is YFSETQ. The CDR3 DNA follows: TGCGCCAGCAGCTTAGCGACAACAGGGAACTATGGCTACACCTTC. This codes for CASSLATTGNYGYTF.

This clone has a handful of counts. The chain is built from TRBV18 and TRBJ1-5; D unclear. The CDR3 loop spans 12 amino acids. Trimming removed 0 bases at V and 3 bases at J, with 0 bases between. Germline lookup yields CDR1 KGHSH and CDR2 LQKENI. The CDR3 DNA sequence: TGTGCCAGCTCACCACCCAATCAGCCCCAGCATTTT. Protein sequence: CASSPPNQPQHF.

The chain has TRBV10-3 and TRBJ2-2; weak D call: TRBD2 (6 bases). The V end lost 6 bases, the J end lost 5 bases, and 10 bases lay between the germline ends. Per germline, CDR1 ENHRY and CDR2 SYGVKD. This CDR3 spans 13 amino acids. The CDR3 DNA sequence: TGTGCCATCAGGTCCGGGGGAACCGGGGAGCTGTTTTTT. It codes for CAIRSGGTGELFF.

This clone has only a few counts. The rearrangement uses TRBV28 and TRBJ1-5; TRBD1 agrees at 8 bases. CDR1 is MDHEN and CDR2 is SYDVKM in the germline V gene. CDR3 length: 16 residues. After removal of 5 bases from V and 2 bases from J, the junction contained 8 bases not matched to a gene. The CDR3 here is CASSVQGGSGNQPQHF. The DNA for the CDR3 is TGTGCCAGCAGTGTACAGGGGGGCTCGGGCAATCAGCCCCAGCATTTT.

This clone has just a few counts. CDR3: CASSATGIKNTEAFF. For the CDR3, the DNA is TGTGCCAGCTCTGCGACAGGGATCAAGAACACTGAAGCTTTCTTT. The chain recombines TRBV6-1 with TRBJ1-1; 7 nucleotides agree with TRBD1. The germline CDR1 and CDR2 sequences are MNHNS and SASEGT. J gave up 1 base and V 8 bases, and 10 bases lay outside the gene matches. CDR3 size: 15 residues.

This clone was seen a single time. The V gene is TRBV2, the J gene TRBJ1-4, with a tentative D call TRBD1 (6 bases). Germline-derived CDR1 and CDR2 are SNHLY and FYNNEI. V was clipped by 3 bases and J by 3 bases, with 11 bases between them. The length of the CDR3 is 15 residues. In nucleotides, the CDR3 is TGTGCCAGCAGTGAGGACGGACAGCCTAATGAAAAACTGTTTTTT. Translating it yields CASSEDGQPNEKLFF.

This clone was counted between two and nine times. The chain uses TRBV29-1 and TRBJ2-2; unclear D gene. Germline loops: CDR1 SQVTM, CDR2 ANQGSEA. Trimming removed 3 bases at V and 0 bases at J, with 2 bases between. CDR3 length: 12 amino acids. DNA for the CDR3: TGCAGCGTTGACACGAACACCGGGGAGCTGTTTTTT. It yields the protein CSVDTNTGELFF.

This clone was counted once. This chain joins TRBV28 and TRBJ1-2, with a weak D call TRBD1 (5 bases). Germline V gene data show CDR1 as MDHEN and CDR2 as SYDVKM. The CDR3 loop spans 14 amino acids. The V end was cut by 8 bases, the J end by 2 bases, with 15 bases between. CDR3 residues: CASALVGRNYGYTF. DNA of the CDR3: TGTGCCAGCGCGTTAGTGGGGCGCAACTATGGCTACACCTTC.

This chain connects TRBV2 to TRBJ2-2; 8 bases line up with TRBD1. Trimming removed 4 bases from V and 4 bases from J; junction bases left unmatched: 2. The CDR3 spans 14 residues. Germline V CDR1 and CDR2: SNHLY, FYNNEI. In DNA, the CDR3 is TGTGCCAGCAGTGGACAGGGGACCACCGGGGAGCTGTTTTTT. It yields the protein CASSGQGTTGELFF.

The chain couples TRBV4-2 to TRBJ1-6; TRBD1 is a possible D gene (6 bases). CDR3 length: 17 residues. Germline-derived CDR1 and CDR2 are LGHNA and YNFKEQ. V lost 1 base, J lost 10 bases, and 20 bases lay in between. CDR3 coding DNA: TGTGCCAGCAGCCAAGGGGGGCAGGATTCTATAATCTCACCCCTCCACTTT. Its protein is CASSQGGQDSIISPLHF.

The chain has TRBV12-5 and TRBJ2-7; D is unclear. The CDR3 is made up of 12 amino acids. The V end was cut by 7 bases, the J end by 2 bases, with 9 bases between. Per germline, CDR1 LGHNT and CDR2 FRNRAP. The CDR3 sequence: CASAWLTYEQYF. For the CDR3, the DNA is TGTGCTAGTGCTTGGCTTACCTACGAGCAGTACTTC.

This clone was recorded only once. The CDR3 region has the DNA TGTGCCTGGAGTGGGGAGATCTACGAGCAGTACTTC. Translated: CAWSGEIYEQYF. The V and J genes are TRBV30 and TRBJ2-7; D is possibly TRBD2 (5 bases). V dropped 1 base and J dropped 3 bases, with 7 bases sitting between them. The germline V gene has CDR1 GTSNPN and CDR2 SVGIG (reference sequence). This CDR3 region has 12 residues.

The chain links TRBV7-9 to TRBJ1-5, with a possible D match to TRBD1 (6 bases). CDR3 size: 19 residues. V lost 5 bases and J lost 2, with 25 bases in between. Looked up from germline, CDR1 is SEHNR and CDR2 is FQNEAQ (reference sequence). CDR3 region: CASSLRGGATFGGNQPQHF. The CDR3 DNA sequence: TGTGCCAGCAGCCTGCGGGGGGGGGCCACTTTCGGTGGCAATCAGCCCCAGCATTTT.

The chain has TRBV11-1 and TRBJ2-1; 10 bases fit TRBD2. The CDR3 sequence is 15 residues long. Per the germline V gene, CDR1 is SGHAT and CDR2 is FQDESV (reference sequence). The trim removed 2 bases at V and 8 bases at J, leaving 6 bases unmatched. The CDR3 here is CASSLTSGNRDEQFF. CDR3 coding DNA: TGTGCCAGCAGCTTAACTAGCGGGAATCGAGATGAGCAGTTCTTC.

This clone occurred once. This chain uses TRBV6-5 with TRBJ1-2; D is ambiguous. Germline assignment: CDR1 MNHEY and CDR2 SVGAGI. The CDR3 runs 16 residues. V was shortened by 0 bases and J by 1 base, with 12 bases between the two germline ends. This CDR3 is CASSYSTGLRNYGYTF. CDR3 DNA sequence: TGTGCCAGCAGTTACTCCACGGGTCTCCGTAACTATGGCTACACCTTC.

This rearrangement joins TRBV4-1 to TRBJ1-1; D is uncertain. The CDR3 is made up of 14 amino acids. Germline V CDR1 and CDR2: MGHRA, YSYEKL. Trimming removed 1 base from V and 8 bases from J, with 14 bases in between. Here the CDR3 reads CASSQGEGVREAFF. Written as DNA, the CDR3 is TGCGCCAGCAGCCAAGGGGAGGGAGTTCGCGAAGCTTTCTTT.

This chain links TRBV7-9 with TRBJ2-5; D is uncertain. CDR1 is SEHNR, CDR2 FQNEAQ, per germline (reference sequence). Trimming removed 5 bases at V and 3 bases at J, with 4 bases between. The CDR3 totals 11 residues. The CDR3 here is CASSPKETQYF. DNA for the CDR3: TGTGCCAGCAGCCCCAAAGAGACCCAGTACTTC.

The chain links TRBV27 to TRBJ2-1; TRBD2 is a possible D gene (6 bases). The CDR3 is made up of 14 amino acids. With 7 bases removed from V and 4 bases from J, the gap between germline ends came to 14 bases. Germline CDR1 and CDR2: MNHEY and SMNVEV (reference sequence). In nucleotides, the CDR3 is TGTGCCAGCACCACTTTTAGCGGATACAATGAGCAGTTCTTC. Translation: CASTTFSGYNEQFF.